This T cell receptor (beta chain) stems from a study of vaccination effects on CD4 cells after COVID-19. Clones were sequenced by immunoSEQ multiplex PCR, and TCRdb holds only the in-frame ones, with some missing. In the table there are tens of thousands of clones, 75% to 85% of which are singletons. Regarding this clone: The antigen remains undetermined.

After removal of 2 bases from V and 6 bases from J, the junction contained 2 bases not matched to a gene. Germline V gene lookup returns CDR1 MNHEY and CDR2 SVGAGI. The CDR3 spans 15 residues. The ViraFEST assay expanded antigen-specific CD4+ T cells with viral peptide pools before sequencing. Upon completion of about ten days in culture, CD4+ T cells were isolated. It was two doses of either the BNT162b2 or mRNA-1273 vaccine that participants received. The TCR was taken from a human donor who received a COVID-19 vaccine. The sequencing used CD4+ T cells from PBMCs cultured with HCoV-229E spike peptides, collected after COVID-19 vaccination. The chain employs TRBV6-5 and TRBJ1-6; TRBD1 matches at 9 bases. DNA of the CDR3: TGTGCCAGCAGTTACGGGGACAGGGTTAATTCACCCCTCCACTTT. It specifies CASSYGDRVNSPLHF.